This paragraph reports one T cell receptor (beta chain). Its antigen is as yet unknown. Running of the assay took place at deep level. Data came from immunoSEQ multiplex PCR; TCRdb stores just in-frame clones and leaves some out. The sample includes 1.5 million to 2.5 million clones, approximately 95% seen only once; the top ten take around 1.2%. Terminally differentiated effector memory CD45RA+ cells were excluded from the naive CD8 cells, which were CD45RO-negative and positively selected for CCR7. The data originate from a study of shared clonotypes between healthy human individuals. Study as a whole: Each donor had three CD4 naive, three CD4 memory, two CD8 naive and one CD8 memory plate. General observations from the study: Memory subsets generally showed smaller estimated richness than naive subsets did. For naive CD4 cells, around 5.1% of clonotypes were shared across four donors.

The CDR3 is 15 amino acids. V shed 1 base and J shed 6 bases, with 12 bases lying between them. Germline-derived CDR1 and CDR2 are SEHNR and FQNEAQ (reference sequence). This clonotype originated in a man aged 18 to 30 in good health. V gene TRBV7-9 combines with J gene TRBJ2-2; D may be TRBD2 (5 bases). The material sequenced was naive CD8+ T cells sorted from blood. This chain's CDR3 is CASSLVGEGSGELFF. CDR3 coding DNA: TGTGCCAGCAGCTTAGTCGGGGAAGGATCCGGGGAGCTGTTTTTT. Filled out from reference TRBV7-9 and TRBJ2-2, the complete variable domain reads DTGVSQNPRHKITKRGQNVTFRCDPISEHNRLYWYRQTLGQGPEFLTYFQNEAQLEKSRLLSDRFSAERPKGSFSTLEIQRTEQGDSAMYLCASSLVGEGSGELFFGEGSRLTVL.